This is a list of T cell receptor beta chains from one sample in a study of cytomegalovirus exposure and HLA in healthy donors. The protocol was immunoSEQ multiplex PCR, while the TCRdb copy is restricted to in-frame clones and leaves out a portion. In total, the table holds 65,000 to 85,000 clones. Sequencing was carried out using PBMCs. The receptors here all came from a woman aged 55-69 years in good health and CMV-seronegative. Each CDR3 is given with its conserved first and last residue. A D gene is named only where the DNA matches it firmly.

J gene,V gene,D gene,CDR3 DNA,CDR3 protein
TRBJ2-1,TRBV6-6,TRBD2,TGTGCCAGCAGTTACGTCGCGGGGAGGGCAAACAATGAGCAGTTCTTC,CASSYVAGRANNEQFF
TRBJ1-1,TRBV18,NA,TGTGCCAGCTCACCACTGGGGGGGACTGAAGCTTTCTTT,CASSPLGGTEAFF
TRBJ2-4,TRBV30,NA,TGTGCCTGGAACGGCAGGGAGGACAAAAACATTCAGTACTTC,CAWNGREDKNIQYF
TRBJ2-1,TRBV5-1,TRBD2,TGCGCCAGCACTAATCGAACCGGACTAGCGGGAGGGCCCAGGTACAATGAGCAGTTCTTC,CASTNRTGLAGGPRYNEQFF
TRBJ2-7,TRBV7-2,TRBD2,TGTGCCAGCAGCCGAAGCGGGGGGGCCTACGAGCAGTACTTC,CASSRSGGAYEQYF
TRBJ2-1,TRBV27,TRBD2,TGTGCCAGCAGTTTAGCGGGAGGGGGTAGGTATGAGCAGTTCTTC,CASSLAGGGRYEQFF
TRBJ2-7,TRBV7-2,NA,TGTGCCAGCAGTTTTCAGGGGGGAATATACGAGCAGTACTTC,CASSFQGGIYEQYF
TRBJ2-5,TRBV6-5,TRBD2,TGTGCCAGCAGTTCAGGACTAGCGGGAGTAATAGAGACCCAGTACTTC,CASSSGLAGVIETQYF
TRBJ1-4,TRBV23-1,NA,TGCGCCAGCAGTCAATCTAAGCCCCGCTGGGAGGATAATGAAAAACTGTTTTTT,CASSQSKPRWEDNEKLFF
TRBJ2-7,TRBV5-6,NA,TGTGCCAGCAGCTTGGGAGGGTCCGAGCAGTACTTC,CASSLGGSEQYF
TRBJ1-5,TRBV11-2,NA,TGTGCCAGCAGCGGGAGCGGCAATCAGCCCCAGCATTTT,CASSGSGNQPQHF
TRBJ2-2,TRBV7-8,NA,TGTGCCAGCAGCCTCAACTCAGGGACGAACACCGGGGAGCTGTTTTTT,CASSLNSGTNTGELFF
TRBJ1-5,TRBV19,NA,TGTGCCAGTCTCCAGGGCTACGGCAATCAGCCCCAGCATTTT,CASLQGYGNQPQHF
TRBJ2-1,TRBV28,TRBD2,TGTGCCAGCAGTTTACTAGCGGGAGGTCAGTCCTACAATGAGCAGTTCTTC,CASSLLAGGQSYNEQFF
TRBJ2-1,TRBV11-3,NA,TGTGCCAGCAGCAAACGCGAGAGCCCCACGGATGAGCAGTTCTTC,CASSKRESPTDEQFF
TRBJ1-1,TRBV19,TRBD1,TGTGCCAGTAGTACCCGACAGGGGGCACGCACTGAAGCTTTCTTT,CASSTRQGARTEAFF
TRBJ1-1,TRBV7-9,TRBD1,TGTGCCAGCAGCTTAGCTAAGGCAATACAGGGGCGGAACACTGAAGCTTTCTTT,CASSLAKAIQGRNTEAFF
TRBJ2-2,TRBV28,NA,TGTGCCAGCATGGGGGTGACAGGGAACACCGGGGAGCTGTTTTTT,CASMGVTGNTGELFF
TRBJ1-3,TRBV5-1,NA,TGCGCCAGCAGCTTGGGGGCGGACTCGAGCTCTGGAAACACCATATATTTT,CASSLGADSSSGNTIYF
TRBJ2-5,TRBV5-8,TRBD1,TGTGCCAGCAGCGGCCCTCCCGGGACAGGGGGTCAAGAGACCCAGTACTTC,CASSGPPGTGGQETQYF
TRBJ2-5,TRBV5-1,NA,TGCGCCAGCAGCGCTGGTCGGACAGAAGAGACCCAGTACTTC,CASSAGRTEETQYF
TRBJ2-3,TRBV30,TRBD2,TGTGCCTGGAGCGCTAGCGGAGGCACAGATACGCAGTATTTT,CAWSASGGTDTQYF
TRBJ1-5,TRBV28,TRBD1,TGTGCCAGCAAGACAGGGAGCAATCAGCCCCAGCATTTT,CASKTGSNQPQHF
TRBJ2-1,TRBV7-7,TRBD2,TGTGCTAGCAGCCGTACTAGCGGGAGTAACGGTGAGCAGTTCTTC,CASSRTSGSNGEQFF
TRBJ1-2,TRBV28,TRBD1,TGTGCCAGCAGTTTAGGGGACAGGGAAGGGGGCTACACCTTC,CASSLGDREGGYTF
TRBJ2-7,TRBV20-1,NA,TGCAGTGCTAGCGGAGGCTACGAGCAGTACTTC,CSASGGYEQYF
TRBJ2-7,TRBV7-9,TRBD1,TGTGCCAGCAGCCTCCGGACAGGGCTTGGACCCTACGAGCAGTACTTC,CASSLRTGLGPYEQYF
TRBJ1-1,TRBV19,NA,TGTGCCAGTAGTACCCGCCGGGACACTGAAGCTTTCTTT,CASSTRRDTEAFF
TRBJ2-3,TRBV28,TRBD2,TGTGCCAGCAACCCGCTAGCGGGATTGGATACGCAGTATTTT,CASNPLAGLDTQYF
TRBJ2-1,TRBV6-5,TRBD1,TGTGCCAGCAGCAAAACGGGACAGGGGGGAGGTGAGCAGTTCTTC,CASSKTGQGGGEQFF
TRBJ2-1,TRBV4-2,TRBD2,TGTGCCAGCAGCCAAGATAGGCTAGCGGGAGAGTCCGAGCAGTTCTTC,CASSQDRLAGESEQFF
TRBJ1-2,TRBV25-1,NA,TGTGCCAGCAGTGAAGGGACAAACTATGGCTACACCTTC,CASSEGTNYGYTF
TRBJ2-7,TRBV18,TRBD1,TGTGCCAGCTCACCACCCGGGACAGGGTTCTACGAGCAGTACTTC,CASSPPGTGFYEQYF
TRBJ2-1,TRBV2,TRBD1,TGTGCCAGCAGCCAGGGGACAGGGTTTAATAATGAGCAGTTCTTC,CASSQGTGFNNEQFF
TRBJ2-7,TRBV21-1,NA,TGTGCCAGCAGCAAAGGAAGAATCGGCTACGAGCAGTACTTC,CASSKGRIGYEQYF
TRBJ2-1,TRBV7-9,TRBD2,TGTGCCAGCAGCTCCGGATTTAGCGGGAGGGCCGGATCCTACAATGAGCAGTTCTTC,CASSSGFSGRAGSYNEQFF
TRBJ2-7,TRBV7-9,NA,TGTGCCAGCAGCCTAACCACTACCTACGAGCAGTACTTC,CASSLTTTYEQYF
TRBJ1-5,TRBV10-3,NA,TGTGCCATCAGTGAGTATAGCACAGGGTTCAATCAGCCCCAGCATTTT,CAISEYSTGFNQPQHF
TRBJ2-7,TRBV2,TRBD1,TGTGCCAGCTCGACAGGGGACTACGAGCAGTACTTC,CASSTGDYEQYF
TRBJ2-3,TRBV7-2,TRBD2,TGTGCCAGCAGCCCCGGACTGGCGGGAGCCTCAGATACGCAGTATTTT,CASSPGLAGASDTQYF
TRBJ2-7,TRBV10-3,NA,TGTGCCATCAGGAGGACAGTGAGCTCCTACGAGCAGTACTTC,CAIRRTVSSYEQYF
TRBJ1-2,TRBV28,NA,TGTGCCAGCAGTTTCATGTCAGCAGGTGCCTATGGCTACACCTTC,CASSFMSAGAYGYTF
TRBJ2-1,TRBV4-2,NA,TGTGCCAGCAGCCAAGCGGGAAGAAACAATGAGCAGTTCTTC,CASSQAGRNNEQFF
TRBJ2-7,TRBV10-3,NA,TGTGCCATCAGTGAGGTAGGGGAACGAAGCTCCTACGAGCAGTACTTC,CAISEVGERSSYEQYF
TRBJ2-2,TRBV7-9,NA,TGTGCCAGCAGCTTAGCGCCTAGCTGGGAGCTGTTTTTT,CASSLAPSWELFF
TRBJ2-2,TRBV2,TRBD2,TGTGCCAGCAGAGGGACTAGCGGGAGGGCCGGGGCCGGGGAGCTGTTTTTT,CASRGTSGRAGAGELFF
TRBJ2-7,TRBV30,TRBD1,TGTGCCTTCGCCGGACAGGGTGGCGAGCAGTACTTC,CAFAGQGGEQYF
TRBJ2-5,TRBV11-2,TRBD2,TGTGCCAGCAGCACCAGGACTAGCGGATTGGGAGAGACCCAGTACTTC,CASSTRTSGLGETQYF
TRBJ2-1,TRBV6-5,NA,TGTGCCAGCAGTTACTCGGGGGTAGCGGCTAGAAATGAGCAGTTCTTC,CASSYSGVAARNEQFF
TRBJ1-5,TRBV7-2,NA,TGTGCCAGCAGCTTAGACGCGAATAATCAGCCCCAGCATTTT,CASSLDANNQPQHF
TRBJ1-2,TRBV19,TRBD1,TGTGCCAGTAGGGGGGACAGAAATGGCTACACCTTC,CASRGDRNGYTF
TRBJ2-3,TRBV29-1,NA,TGCAGCGTAGAGGATCTCACAGATACGCAGTATTTT,CSVEDLTDTQYF
TRBJ2-7,TRBV5-1,TRBD2,TGCGCCAGCAGCTGGGGCCTTGCGGGAGTGGACGAGCAGTACTTC,CASSWGLAGVDEQYF
TRBJ1-1,TRBV9,NA,TGTGCCAGCAGCGTCGGGGGTAGGGCTGAAGCTTTCTTT,CASSVGGRAEAFF